This TCR beta chain was recovered during a study of T cell changes during pregnancy in multiple sclerosis. The data were produced by immunoSEQ multiplex PCR, yet TCRdb's version contains in-frame clones alone and is incomplete. The sample shows approximately 30,000 clones, roughly 89% of them seen only once. This CDR3 spans 16 amino acids. Per germline, CDR1 MRHNA and CDR2 SNTAGT. Deletions cut 2 bases from V and 4 bases from J, with 14 bases between. The source was CD8+ T cells from peripheral blood mononuclear cells, collected in the first trimester of pregnancy. J is TRBJ2-2 and V is TRBV6-4; D may be TRBD2 (6 bases). The TCR sequence derives from a female donor with multiple sclerosis, enrolled in a pregnancy study. CDR3 amino acids: CASSDLSGSGTGELFF. The CDR3 DNA sequence: TGTGCCAGCAGTGACCTCTCCGGGAGCGGCACCGGGGAGCTGTTTTTT.